The 24 T cell receptor beta chains reported below all come from one sample, sequenced in a study of cytomegalovirus exposure and HLA in healthy donors. PCR primers comprised 60 Vbeta and 13 Jbeta primers. Profiling relied on immunoSEQ multiplex PCR, and the TCRdb table lists in-frame clones only, not all of them. The sample has over 100,000 clones; about 8.5% are singletons. Sequences were obtained from PBMCs. All receptors come from a man between 40 and 49 years old in good health and CMV-seronegative.

V and J are TRBV21-1 and TRBJ1-1; no check of the table's D call, TRBD1, against the DNA was made. TRBV21-1 is a pseudogene. This CDR3 has 17 residues. The CDR3 loop reads CASILQGAFGMNTEAFF. The CDR3 DNA follows: TGTGCCAGCATATTACAGGGGGCATTTGGGATGAACACTGAAGCTTTCTTT.

The CDR3 loop is CASSQLRGVREKLFF. CDR3 bases: TGTGCCAGCAGCCAATTGCGGGGGGTTCGTGAAAAACTGTTTTTT. The chain couples TRBV14 to TRBJ1-4; the D gene is possibly TRBD1 (5 bases). Deletions cut 2 bases from V and 7 bases from J, with 14 bases between. The V gene's germline CDR1 is SGHDN and CDR2 FVKESK. CDR3 length: 15 amino acids.

The sample holds a few counts of this clone. The chain employs TRBV6-1 and TRBJ2-1; 9 bases map to TRBD2. Trimming at V came to 3 bases and at J to 4 bases, leaving 4 bases not matched to a gene. Germline lookup yields CDR1 MNHNS and CDR2 SASEGT. The CDR3 has 15 residues. The CDR3 DNA sequence: TGTGCCAGCAGTGAGCCAGCGGGGGGATACAATGAGCAGTTCTTC. Residues: CASSEPAGGYNEQFF.

In its sample, this clone was seen a few times. The rearrangement links TRBV6-1 to TRBJ2-5; 9 positions match TRBD2. The germline V gene encodes CDR1 MNHNS and CDR2 SASEGT. V lost 8 bases and J lost 5; bases outside the gene matches: 9. This CDR3 has 14 amino acids. CDR3 coding DNA: TGTGCCAGCCTCCCGGGACTAGCCGTGGAGACCCAGTACTTC. This sequence encodes CASLPGLAVETQYF.

This sequence joins TRBV2 and TRBJ2-3, with 7 bases lining up with TRBD1. Germline-derived CDR1 and CDR2 are SNHLY and FYNNEI. The V segment lost 4 bases and the J segment 3 bases; nucleotides outside the gene matches: 7. The CDR3 totals 15 residues. As DNA, the CDR3 is TGTGCCAGCAGTGTCCCGTGGGACAGTACAGATACGCAGTATTTT. It specifies CASSVPWDSTDTQYF.

This sequence joins TRBV2 and TRBJ2-7, with D maybe TRBD1 (6 bases). CDR3 length equals 13 residues. Germline loops: CDR1 SNHLY, CDR2 FYNNEI. Trimming shortened V by 4 bases and J by 4 bases, and 11 bases separated the two germline ends. CDR3 coding DNA: TGTGCCAGCAGTGCCCCACAGGGATACGAGCAGTACTTC. Protein sequence: CASSAPQGYEQYF.

The table lists this clone with a few counts. The chain links TRBV5-4 to TRBJ2-3; 9 bases are a match to TRBD2. Germline CDR1 and CDR2: SGHNT and YYREEE (reference sequence). This CDR3 has 17 residues. V was clipped by 4 bases and J by 6 bases; unmatched bases: 15. Here the CDR3 reads CASSRDGLAGPRDTQYF. CDR3 bases: TGTGCCAGCAGCCGGGATGGGCTAGCGGGGCCCAGGGATACGCAGTATTTT.

In this sample, this clone turned up a few times. The genes are TRBV19 and TRBJ2-5; 7 bases align to TRBD1. V dropped 4 bases and J dropped 0; count of bases not matched to a gene: 2. The CDR3 is 14 residues long. Germline-derived CDR1 and CDR2 are LNHDA and SQIVND (reference sequence). The CDR3 protein is CASSTTGNQETQYF. CDR3 DNA: TGTGCCAGTAGTACGACAGGGAACCAAGAGACCCAGTACTTC.

This clone was detected a few times. The chain recombines TRBV18 with TRBJ2-7, with TRBD2 identical over 13 bases. CDR1 is KGHSH and CDR2 is LQKENI in the germline V gene. Trimming removed 4 bases from V and 5 bases from J; junction bases left unmatched: 5. The CDR3 extends over 15 amino acids. The CDR3 DNA is TGTGCCAGCTCACTTACTAGCGGGGGGGATGACGAGCAGTACTTC. Protein sequence: CASSLTSGGDDEQYF.

This clone was detected a few times. This chain links TRBV7-8 with TRBJ1-5; D perhaps matches TRBD1 (6 bases). V lost 1 base and J 1 base, leaving 11 bases between the germline ends. CDR1 SGHVS and CDR2 FQNEAQ come from the germline V gene. The CDR3 totals 16 residues. The CDR3 loop reads CASSLVAGVSNQPQHF. The DNA of the CDR3 is TGTGCCAGCAGCTTAGTCGCAGGGGTAAGCAATCAGCCCCAGCATTTT.

This clone was recorded a few times. The chain recombines TRBV7-9 with TRBJ2-5; perhaps TRBD1 as D (6 bases). Germline lookup yields CDR1 SEHNR and CDR2 FQNEAQ (reference sequence). V lost 7 bases to trimming and J lost 0 bases, with 9 bases between them. This CDR3 has 13 amino acids. The CDR3 nucleotides read TGTGCCAGCATAACAGGGAACCAAGAGACCCAGTACTTC. Residues: CASITGNQETQYF. Drawing the rest from reference TRBV7-9 and TRBJ2-5, the complete variable domain is DTGVSQNPRHKITKRGQNVTFRCDPISEHNRLYWYRQTLGQGPEFLTYFQNEAQLEKSRLLSDRFSAERPKGSFSTLEIQRTEQGDSAMYLCASITGNQETQYFGPGTRLLVL.

In its sample, this clone was seen a few times. The rearrangement joins TRBV5-6 to TRBJ1-6; D gene uncertain. CDR3 length equals 16 residues. Trimming took off 1 base at V and 10 bases at J, with 18 bases between the two ends. Germline V gene sequence: CDR1 SGHDT, CDR2 YYEEEE. CDR3 nucleotides: TGTGCCAGCAGCTTGTACGCGAGGTGGAACGACTCACCCCTCCACTTT. Its translation: CASSLYARWNDSPLHF.

V gene TRBV6-1 combines with J gene TRBJ1-5; perhaps TRBD1 as D (5 bases). The CDR3 consists of 14 residues. Looked up from germline, CDR1 is MNHNS and CDR2 is SASEGT. Trimming removed 5 bases from V and 3 bases from J, with 11 bases in between. The CDR3 sequence is CASSPGQANQPQHF. CDR3 nucleotides: TGTGCCAGCAGTCCCGGACAAGCCAATCAGCCCCAGCATTTT.

This clone was observed a few times. This chain links TRBV9 with TRBJ1-3, with D possibly TRBD1 on 5 matching bases. V lost 3 bases and J 0 bases, leaving 16 bases between the germline ends. Germline values: CDR1 SGDLS, CDR2 YYNGEE. CDR3 length: 17 residues. The CDR3 loop is CASSATRVPSSGNTIYF. As DNA, the CDR3 is TGTGCCAGCAGCGCCACCAGGGTCCCCAGCTCTGGAAACACCATATATTTT.

The chain carries TRBV28 and TRBJ2-3; 9 positions match TRBD1. Trimming removed 5 bases from V and 6 bases from J; junction bases left unmatched: 9. Germline V gene sequence: CDR1 MDHEN, CDR2 SYDVKM. The CDR3 covers 15 residues. The CDR3 sequence is CASSPDRGNRDTQYF. In DNA, the CDR3 is TGTGCCAGCAGTCCGGACAGGGGCAATCGGGATACGCAGTATTTT.

The chain recombines TRBV4-3 with TRBJ2-7; D is unresolved. Trimming removed 0 bases at V and 2 bases at J, with 14 bases between. The CDR3 extends over 16 amino acids. Per the germline V gene, CDR1 is LGHNA and CDR2 is YSLEER. The CDR3 DNA is TGCGCCAGCAGCCAAGAACCCGGCGTAGGAGCCTACGAGCAGTACTTC. Its protein product is CASSQEPGVGAYEQYF.

This clone has more than one count but fewer than ten. The J gene is TRBJ2-7, the V gene TRBV5-4; 12 bases fit TRBD2. Germline V lookup: CDR1 SGHNT, CDR2 YYREEE (reference sequence). CDR3 size: 16 residues. The V segment lost 4 bases and the J segment 4 bases; nucleotides outside the gene matches: 9. In nucleotides, the CDR3 is TGTGCCAGCAGCGGCCCTAGCGGGGGGGCCAAATACGAGCAGTACTTC. Translating gives CASSGPSGGAKYEQYF.

The V gene is TRBV10-2, the J gene TRBJ2-1; 11 positions agree with TRBD2. Per the germline V gene, CDR1 is WSHSY and CDR2 is SAAADI. V lost 5 bases, J lost 7 bases, and 7 bases stayed unmatched. The CDR3 consists of 15 residues. The CDR3 sequence: CASSLLAGVGNEQFF. The CDR3, as DNA: TGCGCCAGCAGTTTACTAGCGGGGGTTGGGAATGAGCAGTTCTTC.

The gene calls are TRBV6-5 and TRBJ1-6; 7 nucleotides agree with TRBD1. Germline lookup yields CDR1 MNHEY and CDR2 SVGAGI. This CDR3 contains 15 residues. V trimming: 6 bases; J trimming: 6 bases; junction bases outside the gene matches: 8. The DNA of the CDR3 is TGTGCCAGCAGGCTACTCCGGGACAGTAATTCACCCCTCCACTTT. As protein: CASRLLRDSNSPLHF.

This clone was observed a few times. The chain couples TRBV5-1 to TRBJ1-1, with no clear D. The CDR3 spans 14 residues. Trimming took 5 bases from V and 0 from J, leaving 11 bases between them. Germline V gene sequence: CDR1 SGHRS, CDR2 YFSETQ. For the CDR3, the DNA is TGCGCCAGCAGGCCGGGAGATATGAACACTGAAGCTTTCTTT. As protein: CASRPGDMNTEAFF.

The V call is TRBV14, the J call TRBJ1-1, with D unclear. The CDR3 spans 14 residues. Germline CDR1 SGHDN, CDR2 FVKESK. V was shortened by 4 bases and J by 7 bases, with 16 bases between the two germline ends. The CDR3 sequence: CASSPLGGLGEAFF. CDR3 coding DNA: TGTGCCAGCAGCCCCCTGGGAGGGCTCGGTGAAGCTTTCTTT.

In nucleotides, the CDR3 is TGCAGCGTTTCCCTATACGCCTTTGGGCAGTTGAACACTGAAGCTTTCTTT. Its translation: CSVSLYAFGQLNTEAFF. The chain employs TRBV29-1 and TRBJ1-1; the D is unclear. Trimming left V 5 bases short and J 0 bases short, with 22 bases between. Looked up from germline, CDR1 is SQVTM and CDR2 is ANQGSEA. The CDR3 sequence is 17 residues long. The whole variable domain, filled in from reference TRBV29-1 and TRBJ1-1, reads SAVISQKPSRDICQRGTSLTIQCQVDSQVTMMFWYRQQPGQSLTLIATANQGSEATYESGFVIDKFPISRPNLTFSTLTVSNMSPEDSSIYLCSVSLYAFGQLNTEAFFGQGTRLTVV.

J is TRBJ2-7 and V is TRBV7-9, with 7 bases aligning to TRBD1. Germline CDR1 reads SEHNR; CDR2 reads FQNEAQ (reference sequence). There are 14 residues in the CDR3. Losses at the gene ends were 5 bases for V and 5 bases for J; bases not matched to a gene: 9. In DNA, the CDR3 is TGTGCCAGCAGCCCTCTGACAGGGTTACACGAGCAGTACTTC. Protein product: CASSPLTGLHEQYF.

The chain joins TRBV6-6 to TRBJ2-2, with D unclear. There are 15 residues in the CDR3. Germline V gene lookup returns CDR1 MNHNY and CDR2 SVGAGI (reference sequence). The V end was cut by 0 bases, the J end by 4 bases, with 9 bases between. DNA of the CDR3: TGTGCCAGCAGTTACTCCAGGCCTCTCACCGGGGAGCTGTTTTTT. Its translation is CASSYSRPLTGELFF.